Following are 5 T cell receptor beta chains from one sample sequenced in a study of T cell repertoires in cytomegalovirus infection. One entry per CDR3 protein, called by TCRdb with MiXCR from the reads. Counted here are about half a million distinct CDR3 sequences, roughly a third occurring once; the ten biggest clones make up roughly 15%. These receptors have no known antigen. Sequenced material: cultured PBMCs, taken from culture after CMV antigen stimulation. These receptors all come from a human donor in good health (CMV status not recorded). Some clones in this sample may be carry-over from other donors' samples.

The V and J genes are TRBV19 and TRBJ1-1; D gene ambiguous. The germline V gene encodes CDR1 LNHDA and CDR2 SQIVND (reference sequence). This CDR3 comprises 14 residues. V lost 4 bases and J lost 4, with 13 bases in between. CDR3 DNA: TGTGCCAGTAGTAATACCAACCGAGGCACTGAAGCTTTCTTT. Translating gives CASSNTNRGTEAFF.

The rearrangement links TRBV19 to TRBJ2-1, with 11 bases fitting TRBD2. The germline V gene has CDR1 LNHDA and CDR2 SQIVND (reference sequence). V lost 6 bases to trimming and J lost 5 bases; unmatched junction nucleotides: 18. The CDR3 loop spans 19 amino acids. DNA of the CDR3: TGTGCCAGTAGCCTCTCGGGACTAGCGGCTCGACTACCAAACAATGAGCAGTTCTTC. This gives the protein CASSLSGLAARLPNNEQFF.

Many counts were recorded for this clonotype. The J gene is TRBJ2-1, the V gene TRBV7-2; D is possibly TRBD2 (5 bases). The germline V gene has CDR1 SGHTA and CDR2 FQGNSA. There are 14 residues in the CDR3. V shed 5 bases and J shed 5 bases, with 13 bases lying between them. Here the CDR3 reads CASSGFGLHNEQFF. The CDR3 DNA sequence: TGTGCCAGCAGCGGATTCGGACTTCACAATGAGCAGTTCTTC.

This clonotype was seen a handful of times. This chain links TRBV6-5 with TRBJ1-1; D remains ambiguous. CDR3 length equals 13 residues. Deletions cut 5 bases from V and 4 bases from J, with 11 bases between. Germline V lookup: CDR1 MNHEY, CDR2 SVGAGI. The CDR3 DNA sequence: TGTGCCAGCAGTCCTCAGATTTCCACTGAAGCTTTCTTT. It encodes CASSPQISTEAFF.

J is TRBJ2-7 and V is TRBV6-8; 7 bases agree with TRBD1. Germline assignment: CDR1 MNHGY and CDR2 SAAAGT. Germline trimming cut 2 bases from V and 2 bases from J; bases unmatched to any gene: 6. The CDR3 has 15 amino acids. Here the CDR3 DNA reads TGTGCCAGCAGTTACAGACAGGGTATTCCCTACGAGCAGTACGTC. Residues: CASSYRQGIPYEQYV.